Sequencing of this TCR beta chain was carried out in a study of blood T cell repertoires in COVID-19. Overall study context: Collection of acute and convalescent COVID-19 samples took place in the United States, Italy and Spain. T cells, B-cell-depleted T cells, or PBMCs provided the cDNA or gDNA that served as material.

As originally analysed: Estimation of nucleated cell counts relied on the amplification of reference gene primers. The repertoire was sequenced with immunoSEQ multiplex PCR; TCRdb's copy has only in-frame clones and lacks some. V and J calls and clone size are as listed in that table; D and trimming were resolved from the DNA. This sample has tens of thousands of clones; about four fifths occur once, and the top ten carry about 30%. J gave up 5 bases and V 8 bases, and 12 bases lay outside the gene matches. The CDR3 runs 14 residues. The V gene's germline CDR1 is SGHNT and CDR2 YYREEE (reference sequence). This clone was found a few times.

The clonotype comes from a man aged 65-85 years with acute or convalescent COVID-19. Sequencing input: peripheral blood. This chain uses TRBV5-4 with TRBJ2-7, with TRBD1 matching 8 bases. CDR3 in DNA: TGTGCCAGTACCCTCAGGGGGCGATCGGACGAGCAGTACTTC. This gives the protein CASTLRGRSDEQYF.